This T cell receptor beta chain is from a study of monozygotic twins with cystic fibrosis. The study, taken as a whole, reports: Monozygotic CF twins shared more identical nucleotide clonotypes than unrelated patients. J usage was most co-twin-similar in 8 of 16 pairs, V in 13.

Details on this clone: Its antigen is currently unknown.

The data were produced by immunoSEQ multiplex PCR, yet TCRdb's version contains in-frame clones alone and is incomplete. The data contain approximately 34,000 clones, about 87% of them singletons. Germline V gives CDR1 MGHRA, CDR2 YSYEKL. The CDR3 extends over 14 amino acids. Trimming removed 0 bases from V and 3 bases from J, with 9 bases in between. Specimen: blood. This chain uses TRBV4-1 with TRBJ2-7; TRBD1 is a possible D gene (6 bases). The clonotype was recovered from a girl aged 2-10 years with cystic fibrosis. The CDR3 nucleotides read TGCGCCAGCAGCCAAGATAGGACAGTCTACGAGCAGTACTTC. It codes for CASSQDRTVYEQYF.